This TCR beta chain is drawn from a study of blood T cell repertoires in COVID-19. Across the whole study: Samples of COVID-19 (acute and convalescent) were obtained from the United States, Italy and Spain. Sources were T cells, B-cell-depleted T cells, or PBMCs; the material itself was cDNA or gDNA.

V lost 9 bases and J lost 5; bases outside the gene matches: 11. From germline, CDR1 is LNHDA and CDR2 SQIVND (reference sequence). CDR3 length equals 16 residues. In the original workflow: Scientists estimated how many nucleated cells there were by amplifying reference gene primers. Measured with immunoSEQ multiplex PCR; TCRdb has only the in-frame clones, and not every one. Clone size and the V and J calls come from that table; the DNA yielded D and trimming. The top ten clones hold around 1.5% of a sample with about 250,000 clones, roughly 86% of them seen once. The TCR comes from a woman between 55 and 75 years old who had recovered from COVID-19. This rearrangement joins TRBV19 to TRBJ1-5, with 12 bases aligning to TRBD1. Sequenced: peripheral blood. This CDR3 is CASIPHGTGGDQPQHF. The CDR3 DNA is TGTGCCAGCATCCCTCACGGGACAGGGGGCGATCAGCCCCAGCATTTT.